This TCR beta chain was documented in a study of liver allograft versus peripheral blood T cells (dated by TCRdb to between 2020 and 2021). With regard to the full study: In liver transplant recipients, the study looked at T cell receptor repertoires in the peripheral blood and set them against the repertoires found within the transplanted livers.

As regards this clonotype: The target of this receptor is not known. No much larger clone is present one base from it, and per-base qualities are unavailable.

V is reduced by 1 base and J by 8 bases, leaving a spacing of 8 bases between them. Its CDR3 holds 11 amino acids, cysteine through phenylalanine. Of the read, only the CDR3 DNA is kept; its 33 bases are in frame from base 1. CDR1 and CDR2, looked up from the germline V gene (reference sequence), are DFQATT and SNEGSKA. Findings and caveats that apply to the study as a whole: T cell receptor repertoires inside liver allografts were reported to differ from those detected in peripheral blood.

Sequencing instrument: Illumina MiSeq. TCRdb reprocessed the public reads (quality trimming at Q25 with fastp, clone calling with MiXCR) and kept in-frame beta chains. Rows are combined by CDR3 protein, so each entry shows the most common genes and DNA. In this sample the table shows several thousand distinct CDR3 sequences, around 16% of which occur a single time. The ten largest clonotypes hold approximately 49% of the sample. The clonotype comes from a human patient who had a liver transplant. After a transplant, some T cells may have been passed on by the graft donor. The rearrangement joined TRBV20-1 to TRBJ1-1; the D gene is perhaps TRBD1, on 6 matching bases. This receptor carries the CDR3 CSARGTEEAFF. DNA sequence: TGCAGTGCTAGAGGGACAGAGGAAGCTTTCTTT.